The T cell receptor (beta chain) under discussion was sequenced for a study of blood T cell repertoires in COVID-19. Study information: Whether acute or convalescent, the COVID-19 samples came from the United States, Italy and Spain. In each case, the material was cDNA or gDNA derived from T cells, B-cell-depleted T cells, or PBMCs.

Original handling: Amplification with reference gene primers provided the estimates of nucleated cell counts. Here immunoSEQ multiplex PCR was the method, and the copy in TCRdb shows in-frame clones only, minus some. V and J calls and clone size follow that table, whereas D and trimming were derived from the DNA. Among about 240,000 clones listed, 86% were seen once. Trimming removed 4 bases from V and 2 bases from J, with 10 bases in between. The CDR3 runs to 15 residues. Germline V gene lookup returns CDR1 SGDLS and CDR2 YYNGEE. Material: peripheral blood. The sequence was obtained from a man in his 60s with acute or convalescent COVID-19. The rearrangement uses TRBV9 and TRBJ2-6; possible D gene TRBD1, 5 bases. The CDR3 is CASSPQGTGANVLTF. In DNA, the CDR3 is TGTGCCAGCAGCCCCCAGGGTACTGGGGCCAACGTCCTGACTTTC.